This TCR beta chain was sequenced in a study of beta chain features in type 1 diabetes. Study-level results: The naive, central memory and Treg TCRB repertoires showed an apparent similarity that was greater among patients than among healthy donors. Reduced insertions and increased deletions marked VDJ junctions in type 1 diabetes patients. In all four CD4+ subsets, TCRB CDR3 length was significantly, moderately reduced in type 1 diabetes.

Expressed TCRB transcripts got sequenced, as all isolated RNA was reverse transcribed. Repertoires were generated with immunoSEQ multiplex PCR, while TCRdb's copy carries only in-frame clones and drops some. The top ten hold more than 0.1% of the sample, which has about 650,000 clones, roughly 12% seen once. The ends were cut back, 5 bases at V and 2 bases at J, with 18 bases in the middle. The germline V gene encodes CDR1 SGHTA and CDR2 FQGNSA. The CDR3 has 16 amino acids. This clone was picked up a small number of times. As yet, its antigen is unknown. V usage is TRBV7-2 and J usage is TRBJ1-1, with D maybe TRBD1 (5 bases). Material: naive CD4+ T cells from blood. This receptor was obtained from a man aged 25 to 40 with type 1 diabetes. CDR3 sequence (DNA): TGTGCCAGCAGCCCCATGGCTTCCGGGGCTAACACTGAAGCTTTCTTT. Protein sequence: CASSPMASGANTEAFF.